The 2 T cell receptor beta chains in this list originate from one sample, sequenced in a study of T cell changes during pregnancy in multiple sclerosis. Generated by immunoSEQ multiplex PCR, the TCRdb table keeps only in-frame clones and is missing some. The sample includes around 130,000 clones, about 96% of them seen just once. The material was peripheral blood, obtained after pregnancy. Every receptor here comes from a female donor with multiple sclerosis, enrolled in a pregnancy study.

The V and J genes are TRBV15 and TRBJ1-2; D unclear. The CDR3 has 17 amino acids. Germline CDR1 is LNHNV and CDR2 is YYDKDF (reference sequence). V lost 0 bases to trimming and J lost 3 bases, with 17 bases between them. CDR3 DNA: TGTGCCACCAGCAGAGAGGCCCGGCTCTGGAGGGACTATGGCTACACCTTC. Its translation is CATSREARLWRDYGYTF. Combining the CDR3 with reference TRBV15 and TRBJ1-2 gives the whole variable domain DAMVIQNPRYQVTQFGKPVTLSCSQTLNHNVMYWYQQKSSQAPKLLFHYYDKDFNNEADTPDNFQSRRPNTSFCFLDIRSPGLGDTAMYLCATSREARLWRDYGYTFGSGTRLTVV.

This chain links TRBV11-2 with TRBJ2-7; 7 bases are shared with TRBD2. CDR1 and CDR2 (germline): SGHAT, FQNNGV. There are 15 residues in the CDR3. Germline trimming cut 3 bases from V and 3 bases from J; bases unmatched to any gene: 8. The CDR3 is CASSFAGVSFYEQYF. The CDR3 DNA is TGTGCCAGCAGCTTCGCGGGAGTTAGTTTCTACGAGCAGTACTTC.